Detailed here is one T cell receptor (beta chain). The source material, RNA transcripts, was used to amplify TCR beta CDR3 regions. The HTBI primer set drove a first-round RT-PCR of the TCR CDR3. TCRdb passed the multiplex PCR reads through MiXCR, listing each CDR3 protein once. The top ten clones hold over 40% of a sample with under 400,000 distinct CDR3 sequences, over 20% of them seen once. The data were taken from a study of T cells in Graves' hyperthyroidism and ophthalmopathy. From germline, CDR1 is SGHNT and CDR2 YENEEA. The CDR3 sequence is 13 residues long. The V end was cut by 1 base, the J end by 4 bases, with 7 bases between.

The material sequenced was blood. The chain recombines TRBV11-3 with TRBJ2-5, with D unclear. The sequence was collected from a woman in her forties or fifties with Graves' hyperthyroidism. DNA for the CDR3: TGTGCCAGCAGCTTAGCCCCACCAGAGACCCAGTACTTC. It specifies CASSLAPPETQYF.